The source of this TCR beta chain is a study of T-cell reconstitution after alpha-beta-depleted transplantation in children. TCRbeta library preparation incorporated unique molecular identifiers. One entry per CDR3 protein results from TCRdb running MiXCR on the PCR reads. In the table there are 800,000 to 1,000,000 distinct CDR3 sequences, roughly 29% of which are singletons. With 0 bases removed from V and 6 bases from J, the gap between germline ends came to 10 bases. Looked up from germline, CDR1 is SGDLS and CDR2 is YYNGEE. This CDR3 comprises 14 residues. The receptor was derived from a boy in the first two years of life who had a stem cell transplant for SCID, so the T cells may come from the graft donor. The sample consisted of PBMCs, mostly from graft donor cells, taken 360 days after TCRalphabeta/CD19-depleted stem cell transplant. The chain joins TRBV9 to TRBJ2-1; D call uncertain. The CDR3 loop is CASSVGQALNEQFF. The CDR3 DNA reads TGTGCCAGCAGCGTAGGGCAAGCCCTCAATGAGCAGTTCTTC.